In its sample, the clone carrying this TCR beta chain was seen many times. As yet, its antigen is unknown. The junction does not match germline at one end; this may be a read error. The record originates from a study of T cell repertoires in cytomegalovirus infection. Study findings and constraints: Summed public TCR beta family frequency identified CMV carriers bearing the relevant HLA.

TCRdb reprocessed the reads via MiXCR and lists one record per CDR3 protein. The sample lists approximately 500,000 distinct CDR3 sequences; about 11% were seen once. CDR3 length: 14 residues. Germline V CDR1 and CDR2: SGHNT, YYREEE (reference sequence). This sequence originates from a human donor in good health (CMV status not recorded). Some clones in this sample may be carry-over from other donors' samples. Sequencing input: PBMCs. This chain links TRBV5-4 with TRBJ2-2; 9 bases align to TRBD1. DNA for the CDR3: TGTGCCAGCACTGGACAGGGGAACGCCGGGGAGCTGTTTTTT. Translated, it gives CASTGQGNAGELFF.